These T cell receptor beta chains were read from a single sample in a study of cytomegalovirus exposure and HLA in healthy donors. Repertoires were generated with immunoSEQ multiplex PCR, while TCRdb's copy carries only in-frame clones and drops some. The sample carries about 110,000 clones, about an eighth recorded once. Sequencing used PBMCs. Receptors originate from a man aged 35 to 55 in good health and CMV-seropositive. Each CDR3 is given with its conserved first and last residue. Expanded clones are given a class, and other clones once, few, many or no size at all.

size: .; V: TRBV5-4; CDR3: CASSSTGNTEAFF
size: few; V: TRBV19; CDR3: CASSILGDPGELFF
size: few; V: TRBV7-2; CDR3: CASSLESSGADTQYF
size: .; V: TRBV28; CDR3: CASSLQGSRSNQPQHF
size: .; V: TRBV6-4; CDR3: CASSAVSGIGPNEQFF
size: few; V: TRBV19; CDR3: CASSITGTGGNEQYF
size: .; V: TRBV6-1; CDR3: CASSLTDTQYF
size: .; V: TRBV14; CDR3: CASSGTANTGELFF
size: few; V: TRBV5-1; CDR3: CASSPGGEGLRTF
size: few; V: TRBV7-9; CDR3: CASIGGRGRKAVF
size: few; V: TRBV6-5; CDR3: CASSYVTGTGTYGYKF
size: .; V: TRBV2; CDR3: CASSSDSNTGELFF
size: few; V: TRBV5-1; CDR3: CASSSQLDSNTGELFF
size: .; V: TRBV5-1; CDR3: CASSPSGSYEQYF
size: few; V: TRBV7-2; CDR3: CASSPSSNWETQYF
size: few; V: TRBV5-6; CDR3: CASSLWHTGGADGYTF
size: .; V: TRBV11-2; CDR3: CASSLDLGRTNTEAFF
size: few; V: TRBV10-2; CDR3: CASNPEGGTYEQYF
size: .; V: TRBV5-1; CDR3: CASSARQGYEQYF
size: .; V: TRBV9; CDR3: CASSVAQYTGELFF
size: .; V: TRBV9; CDR3: CASSVGGPETQYF
size: .; V: TRBV27; CDR3: CASSYSLKQGSQPQHF
size: .; V: TRBV6-5; CDR3: CASSYPSSPEQYF
size: few; V: TRBV5-5; CDR3: CASSILAGRTAYEQYF
size: few; V: TRBV5-1; CDR3: CASSLGTSATDTQYF
size: few; V: TRBV6-7; CDR3: CASIKTGRSNQPQHF
size: few; V: TRBV5-6; CDR3: CASSRPGGWENTEAFF
size: .; V: TRBV6-5; CDR3: CASSYSLPSTDTQYF
size: .; V: TRBV28; CDR3: CASSRPDSRTEAFF
size: .; V: TRBV19; CDR3: CASETGTANTGELFF
size: few; V: TRBV2; CDR3: CASRQDSYEQYF
size: few; V: TRBV5-4; CDR3: CASSFPGVDGYTF
size: .; V: TRBV28; CDR3: CASSLGGFNQPQHF
size: .; V: TRBV28; CDR3: CASSLDTSYEQYF
size: .; V: TRBV4-1; CDR3: CASSLRTSGTYEQYF
size: few; V: TRBV28; CDR3: CASSSQQGGGQPQHF
size: .; V: TRBV28; CDR3: CASNPQGGLAGELFF
size: .; V: TRBV4-2; CDR3: CASSQDGLAYEQYF
size: .; V: TRBV7-3; CDR3: CASSLMGQGSGANVLTF
size: .; V: TRBV6-6; CDR3: CASSTGQVHEKLFF
size: .; V: TRBV27; CDR3: CASNKYGPSYIQYF
size: few; V: TRBV29-1; CDR3: CSGAGGPYNEQFF
size: few; V: TRBV7-9; CDR3: CASIGTGKNIQYF
size: .; V: TRBV5-1; CDR3: CASSLAGTGAGNTIYF
size: .; V: TRBV7-9; CDR3: CASSLDNDYQETQYF